This is a list of T cell receptor beta chains from one sample in a study of preoperative IRX-2 immunotherapy in early breast cancer. Assay: immunoSEQ multiplex PCR; the TCRdb copy retains only in-frame clones and omits some. The sample holds roughly 93,000 clones, 75% to 90% seen once. The sequences come from tumor tissue, collected after IRX-2 immunotherapy. The receptor source for this set is a human donor with breast cancer. The CDR3 runs from the conserved cysteine through the conserved F or W. A D gene is named only where the DNA matches it firmly. Expanded clones are given a class, and other clones once, few, many or no size at all.

TRBV11-3	.	TRBJ2-1	few	CASSFSRDVAEQFF	TGTGCCAGCAGCTTTAGCCGGGACGTGGCTGAGCAGTTCTTC
TRBV5-1	TRBD1	TRBJ1-3	.	CASSLVGQGFGNTIYF	TGCGCCAGCAGCTTGGTGGGACAGGGGTTTGGAAACACCATATATTTT
TRBV29-1	.	TRBJ2-7	.	CSVAKGPYEQYF	TGCAGCGTTGCGAAGGGCCCCTACGAGCAGTACTTC
TRBV19	.	TRBJ2-3	.	CASSISGRLGTDTQYF	TGTGCCAGTAGTATATCGGGGCGGCTAGGCACAGATACGCAGTATTTT
TRBV7-5	.	TRBJ2-1	.	CASSFPSRVAGGPREFF	TGTGCCAGCAGCTTCCCCTCAAGAGTAGCGGGAGGCCCCCGGGAGTTCTTC
TRBV19	.	TRBJ1-1	.	CASSITNAREVFYTEAFF	TGTGCCAGTAGTATAACTAACGCACGGGAGGTATTTTACACTGAAGCTTTCTTT
TRBV30	.	TRBJ1-2	.	CAWSAGWGPAGTF	TGTGCCTGGAGCGCAGGCTGGGGCCCTGCCGGAACCTTC
TRBV5-1	TRBD2	TRBJ2-3	.	CASSLASSGSGSDTQYF	TGCGCCAGCAGCTTGGCTTCTAGCGGGAGTGGGTCCGATACGCAGTATTTT
TRBV5-1	TRBD2	TRBJ2-7	.	CASSYGLVFDEQYF	TGCGCCAGCAGCTACGGACTAGTTTTCGACGAGCAGTACTTC
TRBV18	.	TRBJ1-3	.	CASSLGGIVNTIYF	TGTGCCAGCTCCCTGGGCGGCATCGTGAACACCATATATTTT